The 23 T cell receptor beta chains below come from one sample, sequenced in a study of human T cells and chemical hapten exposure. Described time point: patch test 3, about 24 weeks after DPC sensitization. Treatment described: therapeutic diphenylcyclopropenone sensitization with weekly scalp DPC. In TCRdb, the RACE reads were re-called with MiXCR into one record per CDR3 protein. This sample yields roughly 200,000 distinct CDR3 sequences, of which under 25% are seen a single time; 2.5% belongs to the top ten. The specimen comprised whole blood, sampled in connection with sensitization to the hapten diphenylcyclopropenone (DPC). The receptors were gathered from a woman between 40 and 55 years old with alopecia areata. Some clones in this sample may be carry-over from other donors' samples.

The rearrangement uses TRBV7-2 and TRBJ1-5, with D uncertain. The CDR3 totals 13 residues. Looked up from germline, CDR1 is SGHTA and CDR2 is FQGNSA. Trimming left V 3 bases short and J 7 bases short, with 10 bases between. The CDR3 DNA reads TGTGCCAGCAGCTTGACATCCAGCCAGCCCCAGCATTTT. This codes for CASSLTSSQPQHF.

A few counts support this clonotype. The CDR3 DNA follows: TGCAGCGTTCTAGACGGGCTAGCGGGAGTCAGCGAGCAGTACTTC. It specifies CSVLDGLAGVSEQYF. V is TRBV29-1 and J is TRBJ2-7; 10 nucleotides line up with TRBD2. Germline loops: CDR1 SQVTM, CDR2 ANQGSEA. The CDR3 is made up of 15 amino acids. Losses at the gene ends were 5 bases for V and 6 bases for J; bases not matched to a gene: 13.

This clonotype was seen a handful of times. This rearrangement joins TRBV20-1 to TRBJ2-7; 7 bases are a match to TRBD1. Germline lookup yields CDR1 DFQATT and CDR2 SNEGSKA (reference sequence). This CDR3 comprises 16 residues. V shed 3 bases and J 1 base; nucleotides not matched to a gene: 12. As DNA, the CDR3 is TGCAGTGCTAGGCCGTACAGGTCAGGGGGATCCTACGAGCAGTACTTC. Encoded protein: CSARPYRSGGSYEQYF.

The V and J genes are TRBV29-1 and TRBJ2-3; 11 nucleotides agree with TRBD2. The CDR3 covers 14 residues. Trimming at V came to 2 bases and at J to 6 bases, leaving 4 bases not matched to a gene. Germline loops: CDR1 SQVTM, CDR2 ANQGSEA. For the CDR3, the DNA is TGCAGCGTTGAAACTAGCGGGAGCGGCGATACGCAGTATTTT. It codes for CSVETSGSGDTQYF.

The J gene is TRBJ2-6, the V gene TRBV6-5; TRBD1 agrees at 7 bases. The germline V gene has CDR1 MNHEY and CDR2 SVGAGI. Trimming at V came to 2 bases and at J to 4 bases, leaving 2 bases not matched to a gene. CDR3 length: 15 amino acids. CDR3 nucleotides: TGTGCCAGCAGTTACGGGACAGCAGGGGCCAACGTCCTGACTTTC. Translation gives CASSYGTAGANVLTF.

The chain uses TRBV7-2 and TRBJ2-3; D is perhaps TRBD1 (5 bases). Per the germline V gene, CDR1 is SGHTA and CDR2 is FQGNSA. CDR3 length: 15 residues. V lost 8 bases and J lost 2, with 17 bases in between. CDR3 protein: CASLRIAGYTDTQYF. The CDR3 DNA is TGTGCCAGCCTACGTATCGCAGGGTACACAGATACGCAGTATTTT.

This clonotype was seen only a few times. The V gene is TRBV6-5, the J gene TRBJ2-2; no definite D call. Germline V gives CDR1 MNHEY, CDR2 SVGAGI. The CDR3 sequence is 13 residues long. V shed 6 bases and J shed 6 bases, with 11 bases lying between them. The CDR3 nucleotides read TGTGCCAGCAGCTCCGGGTTGTCCGGGGAGCTGTTTTTT. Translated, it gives CASSSGLSGELFF.

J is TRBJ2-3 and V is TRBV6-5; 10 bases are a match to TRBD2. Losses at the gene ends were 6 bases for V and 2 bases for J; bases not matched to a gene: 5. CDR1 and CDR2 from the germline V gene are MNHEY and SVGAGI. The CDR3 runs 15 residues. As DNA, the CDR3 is TGTGCCAGCAGAGAGACTAGCGGGTACACAGATACGCAGTATTTT. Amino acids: CASRETSGYTDTQYF.

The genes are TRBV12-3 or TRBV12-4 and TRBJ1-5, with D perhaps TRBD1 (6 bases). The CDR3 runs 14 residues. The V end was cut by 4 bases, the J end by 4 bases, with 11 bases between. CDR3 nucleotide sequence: TGTGCCAGCAGTTCCGGACAGCGAAATCAGCCCCAGCATTTT. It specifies CASSSGQRNQPQHF.

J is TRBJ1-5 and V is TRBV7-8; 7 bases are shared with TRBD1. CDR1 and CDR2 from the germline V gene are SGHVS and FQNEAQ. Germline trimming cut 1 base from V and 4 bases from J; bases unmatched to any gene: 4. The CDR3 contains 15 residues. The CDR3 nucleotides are TGTGCCAGCAGCTTAGTAGGGACAGAGAATCAGCCCCAGCATTTT. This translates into CASSLVGTENQPQHF.

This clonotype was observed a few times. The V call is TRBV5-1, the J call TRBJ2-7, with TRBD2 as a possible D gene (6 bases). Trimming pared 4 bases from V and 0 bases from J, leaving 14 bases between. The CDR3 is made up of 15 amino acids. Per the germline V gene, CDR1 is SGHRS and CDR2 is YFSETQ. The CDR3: CASSSRDSSSYEQYF. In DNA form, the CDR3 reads TGCGCCAGCAGCAGTAGGGACTCCAGCTCCTACGAGCAGTACTTC.

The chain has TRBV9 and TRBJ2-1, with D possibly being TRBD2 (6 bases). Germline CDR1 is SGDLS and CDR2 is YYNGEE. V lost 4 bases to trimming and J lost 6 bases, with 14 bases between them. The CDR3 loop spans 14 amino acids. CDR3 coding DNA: TGTGCCAGCAGCCCCCGGGGACTGCTCAATGAGCAGTTCTTC. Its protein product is CASSPRGLLNEQFF.

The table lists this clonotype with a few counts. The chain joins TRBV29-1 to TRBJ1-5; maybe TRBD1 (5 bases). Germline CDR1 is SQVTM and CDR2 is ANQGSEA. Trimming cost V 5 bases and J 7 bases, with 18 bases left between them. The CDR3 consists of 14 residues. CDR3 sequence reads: CSVPRRGEKQPQHF. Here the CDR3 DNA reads TGCAGCGTTCCCAGGAGGGGAGAGAAACAGCCCCAGCATTTT.

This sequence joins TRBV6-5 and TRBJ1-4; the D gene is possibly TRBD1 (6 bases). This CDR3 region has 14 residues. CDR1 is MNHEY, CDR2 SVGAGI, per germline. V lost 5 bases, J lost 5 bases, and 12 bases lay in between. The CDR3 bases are TGTGCCAGCAGTCCCGGGACACCGAATGAAAAACTGTTTTTT. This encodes CASSPGTPNEKLFF.

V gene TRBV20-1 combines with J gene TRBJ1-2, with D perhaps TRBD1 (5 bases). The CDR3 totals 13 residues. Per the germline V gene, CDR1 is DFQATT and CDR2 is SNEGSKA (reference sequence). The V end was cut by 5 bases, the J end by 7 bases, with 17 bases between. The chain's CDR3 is CSASKVGVAGYTF. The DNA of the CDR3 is TGCAGTGCTTCGAAAGTGGGGGTGGCTGGCTACACCTTC.

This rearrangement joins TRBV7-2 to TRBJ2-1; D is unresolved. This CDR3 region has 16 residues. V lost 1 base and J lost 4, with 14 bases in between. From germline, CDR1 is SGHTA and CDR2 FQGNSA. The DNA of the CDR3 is TGTGCCAGCAGCTTAGTCCCCCGGCAGAAATACAATGAGCAGTTCTTC. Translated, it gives CASSLVPRQKYNEQFF.

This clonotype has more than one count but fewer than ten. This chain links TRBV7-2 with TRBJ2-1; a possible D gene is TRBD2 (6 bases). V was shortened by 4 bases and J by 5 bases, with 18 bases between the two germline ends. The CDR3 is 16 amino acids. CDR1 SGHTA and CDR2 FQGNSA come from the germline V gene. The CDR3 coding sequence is TGTGCCAGCAGCTCTATGGGGACGGGAGTTAACAATGAGCAGTTCTTC. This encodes CASSSMGTGVNNEQFF.

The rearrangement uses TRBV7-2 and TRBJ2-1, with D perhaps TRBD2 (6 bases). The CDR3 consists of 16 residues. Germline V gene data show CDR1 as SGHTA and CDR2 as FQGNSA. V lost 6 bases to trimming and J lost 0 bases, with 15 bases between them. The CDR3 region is CASSWLASPSYNEQFF. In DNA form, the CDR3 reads TGTGCCAGCAGTTGGCTAGCGTCACCCTCCTACAATGAGCAGTTCTTC.

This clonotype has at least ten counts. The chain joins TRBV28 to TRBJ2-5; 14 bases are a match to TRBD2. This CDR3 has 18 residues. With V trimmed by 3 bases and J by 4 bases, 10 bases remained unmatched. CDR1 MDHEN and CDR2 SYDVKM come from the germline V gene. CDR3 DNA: TGTGCCAGCAGTTTGGGACAGCCGGGACTAGCGGGAGTAGAGACCCAGTACTTC. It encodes CASSLGQPGLAGVETQYF.

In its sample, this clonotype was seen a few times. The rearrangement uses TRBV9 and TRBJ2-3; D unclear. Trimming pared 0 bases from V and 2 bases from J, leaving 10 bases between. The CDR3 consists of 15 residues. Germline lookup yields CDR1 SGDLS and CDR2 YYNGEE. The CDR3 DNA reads TGTGCCAGCAGCGTAGATGGGGAAAACACAGATACGCAGTATTTT. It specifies CASSVDGENTDTQYF.

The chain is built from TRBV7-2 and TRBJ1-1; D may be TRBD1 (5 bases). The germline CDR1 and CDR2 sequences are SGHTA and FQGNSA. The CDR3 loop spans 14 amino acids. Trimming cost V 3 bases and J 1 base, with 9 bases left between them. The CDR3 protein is CASSLTDRNTEAFF. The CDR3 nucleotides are TGTGCCAGCAGCTTGACAGACCGGAACACTGAAGCTTTCTTT.

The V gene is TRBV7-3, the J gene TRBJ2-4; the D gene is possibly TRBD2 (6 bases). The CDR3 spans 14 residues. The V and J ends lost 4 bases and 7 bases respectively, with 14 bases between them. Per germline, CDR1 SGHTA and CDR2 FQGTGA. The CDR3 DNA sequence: TGTGCCAGCAGCTCCGCGCCGGGGGACAACATTCAGTACTTC. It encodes CASSSAPGDNIQYF.

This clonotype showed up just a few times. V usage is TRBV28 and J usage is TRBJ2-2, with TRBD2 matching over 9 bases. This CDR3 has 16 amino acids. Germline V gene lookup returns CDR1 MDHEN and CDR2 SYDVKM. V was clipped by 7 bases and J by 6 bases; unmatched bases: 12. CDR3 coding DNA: TGTGCCAGCAAGTGGCGCGGGAGGGCCGGGGCCGGGGAGCTGTTTTTT. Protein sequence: CASKWRGRAGAGELFF. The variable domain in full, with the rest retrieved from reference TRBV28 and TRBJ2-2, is DVKVTQSSRYLVKRTGEKVFLECVQDMDHENMFWYRQDPGLGLRLIYFSYDVKMKEKGDIPEGYSVSREKKERFSLILESASTNQTSMYLCASKWRGRAGAGELFFGEGSRLTVL.